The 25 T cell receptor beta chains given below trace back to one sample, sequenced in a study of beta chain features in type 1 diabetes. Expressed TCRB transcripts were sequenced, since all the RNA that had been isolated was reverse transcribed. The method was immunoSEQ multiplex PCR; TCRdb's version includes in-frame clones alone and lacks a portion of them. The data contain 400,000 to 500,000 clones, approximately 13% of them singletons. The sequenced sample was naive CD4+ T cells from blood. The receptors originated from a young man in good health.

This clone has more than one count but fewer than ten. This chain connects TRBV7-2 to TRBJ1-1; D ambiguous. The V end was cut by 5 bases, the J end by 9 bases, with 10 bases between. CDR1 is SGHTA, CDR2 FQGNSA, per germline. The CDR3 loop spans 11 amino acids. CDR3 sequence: CASSTGLQAFF. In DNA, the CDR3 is TGTGCCAGCAGCACCGGCTTGCAAGCTTTCTTT.

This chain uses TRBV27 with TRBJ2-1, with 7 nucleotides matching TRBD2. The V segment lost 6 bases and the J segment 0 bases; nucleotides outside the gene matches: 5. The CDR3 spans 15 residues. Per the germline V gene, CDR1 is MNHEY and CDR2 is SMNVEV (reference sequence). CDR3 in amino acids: CASSFGGFSYNEQFF. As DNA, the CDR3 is TGTGCCAGCAGCTTCGGGGGGTTCTCCTACAATGAGCAGTTCTTC.

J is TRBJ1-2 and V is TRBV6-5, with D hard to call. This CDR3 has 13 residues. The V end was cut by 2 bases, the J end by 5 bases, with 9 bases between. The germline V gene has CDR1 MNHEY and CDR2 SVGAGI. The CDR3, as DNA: TGTGCCAGCAGTTACACGACGGGTTATGGCTACACCTTC. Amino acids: CASSYTTGYGYTF.

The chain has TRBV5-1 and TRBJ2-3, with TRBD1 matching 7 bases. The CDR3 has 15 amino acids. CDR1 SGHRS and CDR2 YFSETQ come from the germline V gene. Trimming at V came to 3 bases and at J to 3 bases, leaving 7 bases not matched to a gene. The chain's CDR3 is CASSYGQARTDTQYF. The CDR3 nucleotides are TGCGCCAGCAGCTACGGACAGGCTAGGACAGATACGCAGTATTTT. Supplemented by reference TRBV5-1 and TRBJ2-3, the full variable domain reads KAGVTQTPRYLIKTRGQQVTLSCSPISGHRSVSWYQQTPGQGLQFLFEYFSETQRNKGNFPGRFSGRQFSNSRSEMNVSTLELGDSALYLCASSYGQARTDTQYFGPGTRLTVL.

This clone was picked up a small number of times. CDR3 in amino acids: CASSPALAGGLDEQFF. The CDR3 DNA reads TGCGCCAGCAGCCCCGCCCTAGCGGGAGGGCTCGATGAGCAGTTCTTC. The rearrangement joins TRBV5-1 to TRBJ2-1, with 12 bases aligning to TRBD2. Trimming took 4 bases from V and 8 from J; bases not matched to a gene: 10. Germline loops: CDR1 SGHRS, CDR2 YFSETQ. The CDR3 consists of 16 residues.

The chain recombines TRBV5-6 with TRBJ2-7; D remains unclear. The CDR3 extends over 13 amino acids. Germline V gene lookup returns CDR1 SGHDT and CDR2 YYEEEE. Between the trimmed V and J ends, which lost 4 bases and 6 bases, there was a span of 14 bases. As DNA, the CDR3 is TGTGCCAGCAGCGGCAAGCTGTGGGGCGAGCAGTACGTC. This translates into CASSGKLWGEQYV.

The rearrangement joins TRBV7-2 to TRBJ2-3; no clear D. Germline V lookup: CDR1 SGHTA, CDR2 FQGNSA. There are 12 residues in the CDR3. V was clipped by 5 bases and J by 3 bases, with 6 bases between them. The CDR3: CASSHRTDTQYF. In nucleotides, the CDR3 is TGTGCCAGCAGCCATCGGACAGATACGCAGTATTTT.

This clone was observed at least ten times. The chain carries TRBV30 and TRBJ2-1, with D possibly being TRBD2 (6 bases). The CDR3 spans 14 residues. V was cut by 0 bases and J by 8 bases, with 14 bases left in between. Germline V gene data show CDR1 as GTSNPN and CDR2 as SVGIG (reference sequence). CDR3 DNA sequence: TGTGCCTGGAGTGTCGGGGGAGGTATCGATGAGCAGTTCTTC. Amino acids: CAWSVGGGIDEQFF.

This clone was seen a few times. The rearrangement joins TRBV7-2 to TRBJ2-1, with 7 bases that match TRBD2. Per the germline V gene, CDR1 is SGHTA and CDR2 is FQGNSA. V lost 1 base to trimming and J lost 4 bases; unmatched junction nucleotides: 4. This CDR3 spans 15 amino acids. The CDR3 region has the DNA TGTGCCAGCAGCTTAGTGGGAGGGGTTTACAATGAGCAGTTCTTC. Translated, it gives CASSLVGGVYNEQFF.

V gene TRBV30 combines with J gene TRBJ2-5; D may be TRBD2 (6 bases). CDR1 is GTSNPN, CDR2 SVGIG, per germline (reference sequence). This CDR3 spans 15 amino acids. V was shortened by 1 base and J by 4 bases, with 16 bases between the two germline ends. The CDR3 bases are TGTGCCTGGAGTGCTGGGAGGAAATTTTCAGAGACCCAGTACTTC. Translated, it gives CAWSAGRKFSETQYF.

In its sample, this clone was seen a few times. CDR3 coding DNA: TGCGCCAGCAGCCACTACCAGGGGTCTTCCTACGAGCAGTACTTC. The encoded protein is CASSHYQGSSYEQYF. The chain is built from TRBV4-3 and TRBJ2-7, with D perhaps matching TRBD1 (6 bases). Germline CDR1 and CDR2: LGHNA and YSLEER. V lost 3 bases and J lost 1, with 13 bases in between. The CDR3 covers 15 residues.

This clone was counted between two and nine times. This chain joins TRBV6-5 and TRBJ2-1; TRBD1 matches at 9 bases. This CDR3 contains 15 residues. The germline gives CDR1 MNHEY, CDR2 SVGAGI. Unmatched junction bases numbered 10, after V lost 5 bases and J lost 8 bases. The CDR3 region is CASSMSRDRADEQFF. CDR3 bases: TGTGCCAGCAGTATGTCCCGGGACAGGGCAGATGAGCAGTTCTTC.

The CDR3: CAWSSRGPYGYTF. Here the CDR3 DNA reads TGTGCCTGGAGTTCAAGGGGCCCCTATGGCTACACCTTC. The chain links TRBV30 to TRBJ1-2; the D gene is possibly TRBD1 (5 bases). This CDR3 contains 13 residues. The germline V gene encodes CDR1 GTSNPN and CDR2 SVGIG (reference sequence). Trimming shortened V by 2 bases and J by 4 bases, and 11 bases separated the two germline ends.

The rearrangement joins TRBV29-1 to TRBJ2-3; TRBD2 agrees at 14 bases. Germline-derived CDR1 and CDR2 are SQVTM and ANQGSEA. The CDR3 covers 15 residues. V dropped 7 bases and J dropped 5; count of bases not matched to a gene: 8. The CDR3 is CSAAGTSGGKDTQYF. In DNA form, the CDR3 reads TGCAGCGCGGCCGGGACTAGCGGGGGAAAAGATACGCAGTATTTT.

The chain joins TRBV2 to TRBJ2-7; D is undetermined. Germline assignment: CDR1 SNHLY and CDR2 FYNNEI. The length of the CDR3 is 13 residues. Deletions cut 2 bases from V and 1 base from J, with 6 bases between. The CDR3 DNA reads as TGTGCCAGCAGTGAACTTGAGTCCTACGAGCAGTACTTC. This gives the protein CASSELESYEQYF.

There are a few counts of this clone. The CDR3 region has the DNA TGTGCCAGCAGCTTACTCCGGGACAGGGGCTACGAGCAGTACTTC. As protein: CASSLLRDRGYEQYF. This chain joins TRBV7-2 and TRBJ2-7; TRBD1 aligns across 10 bases. Per germline, CDR1 SGHTA and CDR2 FQGNSA. The CDR3 is 15 residues long. Trimming at V came to 2 bases and at J to 3 bases, leaving 4 bases not matched to a gene.

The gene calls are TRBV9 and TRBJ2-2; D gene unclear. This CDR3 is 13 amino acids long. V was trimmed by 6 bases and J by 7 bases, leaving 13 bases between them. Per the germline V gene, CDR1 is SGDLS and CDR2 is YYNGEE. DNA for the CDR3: TGTGCCAGCAACAAAGAGGTGGACGGGGAGCTGTTTTTT. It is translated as CASNKEVDGELFF.

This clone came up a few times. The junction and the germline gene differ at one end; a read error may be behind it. The CDR3 here is CASSRAAGLVETQHF. For the CDR3, the DNA is TGTGCCAGCTCACGTGCAGCTGGGTTGGTGGAGACCCAGCACTTC. This chain links TRBV18 with TRBJ2-5; no definite D call. Per germline, CDR1 KGHSH and CDR2 LQKENI. The CDR3 consists of 15 residues.

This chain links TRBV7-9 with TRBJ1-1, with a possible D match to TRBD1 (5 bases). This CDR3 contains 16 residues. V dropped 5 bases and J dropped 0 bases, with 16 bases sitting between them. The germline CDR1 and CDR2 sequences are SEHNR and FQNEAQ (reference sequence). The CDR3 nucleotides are TGTGCCAGCAGCCGCTCCGCCGGGGCCGTGAACACTGAAGCTTTCTTT. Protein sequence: CASSRSAGAVNTEAFF.

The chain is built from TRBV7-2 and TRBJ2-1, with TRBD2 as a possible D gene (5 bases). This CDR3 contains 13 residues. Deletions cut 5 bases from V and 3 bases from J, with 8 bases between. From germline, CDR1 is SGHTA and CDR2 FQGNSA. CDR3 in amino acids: CASSLGLYNEQFF. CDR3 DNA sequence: TGTGCCAGCAGCCTTGGACTCTACAATGAGCAGTTCTTC.

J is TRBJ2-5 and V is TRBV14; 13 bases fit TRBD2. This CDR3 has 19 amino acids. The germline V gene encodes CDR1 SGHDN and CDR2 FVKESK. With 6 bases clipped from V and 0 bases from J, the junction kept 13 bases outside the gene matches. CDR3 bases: TGTGCCAGCAGTCGAACCAGACTAGCGGGAGGCCTGTACCAAGAGACCCAGTACTTC. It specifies CASSRTRLAGGLYQETQYF.

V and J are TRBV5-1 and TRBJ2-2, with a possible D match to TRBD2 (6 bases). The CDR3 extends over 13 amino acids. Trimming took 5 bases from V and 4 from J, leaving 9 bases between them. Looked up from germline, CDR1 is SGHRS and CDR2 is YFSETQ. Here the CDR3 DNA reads TGCGCCAGCAGAGAGGGAGGCACCGGGGAGCTGTTTTTT. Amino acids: CASREGGTGELFF.

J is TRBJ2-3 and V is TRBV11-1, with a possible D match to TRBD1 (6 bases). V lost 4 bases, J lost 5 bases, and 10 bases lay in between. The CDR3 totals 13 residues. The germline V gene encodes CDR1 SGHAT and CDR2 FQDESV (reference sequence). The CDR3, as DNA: TGTGCCAGCAGCTCTAACAGGGAAGATACGCAGTATTTT. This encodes CASSSNREDTQYF.

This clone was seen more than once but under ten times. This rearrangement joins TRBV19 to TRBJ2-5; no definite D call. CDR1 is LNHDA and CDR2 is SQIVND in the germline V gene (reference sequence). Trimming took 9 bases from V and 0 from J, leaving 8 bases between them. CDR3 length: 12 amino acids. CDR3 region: CASTADQETQYF. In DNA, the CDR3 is TGTGCCAGCACGGCAGACCAAGAGACCCAGTACTTC.

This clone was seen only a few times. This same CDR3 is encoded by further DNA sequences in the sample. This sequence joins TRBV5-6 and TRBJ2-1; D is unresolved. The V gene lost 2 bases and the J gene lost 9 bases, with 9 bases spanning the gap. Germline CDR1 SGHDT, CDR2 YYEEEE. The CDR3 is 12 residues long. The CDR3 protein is CASSLVGGEQFF. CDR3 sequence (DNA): TGTGCCAGCAGCTTAGTAGGTGGTGAGCAGTTCTTC.